This TCR beta chain emerged from a study of CD8+CD57+ T cells in acquired aplastic anemia. CDR3 size: 14 residues. The V and J ends lost 6 bases and 6 bases respectively, with 16 bases between them. Germline CDR1 reads SNHLY; CDR2 reads FYNNEI. TCR beta VDJ combinations and CDR3 sequences were profiled from genomic DNA. Each CDR3 protein is one row after TCRdb ran MiXCR on the reads. Among about 260,000 distinct CDR3 sequences listed, approximately 86% were seen once. Patients who underwent sequencing had shown CD8+CD57+ cell expansion by flow cytometry. As a group, the patients uniformly had severe acquired aplastic anemia.

The material sequenced was sorted CD4+, CD8+, or CD8+CD57+ T cells (not recorded which) from PBMCs. The TCR was taken from a human donor with aplastic anemia. V and J are TRBV2 and TRBJ2-3; D is possibly TRBD2 (5 bases). The DNA of the CDR3 is TGTGCCAGCAGCGTGGCGGGTAGTCACGATACGCAGTATTTT. Its protein is CASSVAGSHDTQYF.